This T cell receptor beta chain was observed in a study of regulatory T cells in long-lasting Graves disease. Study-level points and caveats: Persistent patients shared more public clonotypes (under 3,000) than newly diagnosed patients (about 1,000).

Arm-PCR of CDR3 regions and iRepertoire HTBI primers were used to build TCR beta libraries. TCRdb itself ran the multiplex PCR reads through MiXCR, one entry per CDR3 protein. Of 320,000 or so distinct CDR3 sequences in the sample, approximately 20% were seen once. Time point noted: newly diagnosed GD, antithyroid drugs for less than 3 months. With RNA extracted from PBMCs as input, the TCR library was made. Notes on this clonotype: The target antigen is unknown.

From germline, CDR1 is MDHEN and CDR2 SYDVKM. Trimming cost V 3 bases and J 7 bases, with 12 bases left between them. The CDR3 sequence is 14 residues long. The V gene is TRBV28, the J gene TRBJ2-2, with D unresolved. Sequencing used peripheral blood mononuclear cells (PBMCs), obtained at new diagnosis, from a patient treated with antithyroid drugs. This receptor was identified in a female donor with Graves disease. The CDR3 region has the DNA TGTGCCAGCAGTTTCTACCGACTCGTCGGGGAGCTGTTTTTT. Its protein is CASSFYRLVGELFF.